These T cell receptor beta chains were read from a single sample in a study of OX40 agonist ivuxolimab in advanced cancers. Sequencing was performed with immunoSEQ multiplex PCR; in TCRdb, only in-frame clones are kept and a portion is missing. The sample consists of 70,000 to 95,000 clones, about 90% of them appearing once. Material: CD4+ or CD8+ T cells sorted from blood, obtained in a trial of the OX40 agonist ivuxolimab. These receptors all stem from an adult with an advanced solid tumor such as melanoma, head and neck, liver or kidney cancer. The CDR3 runs from the conserved cysteine through the conserved F or W. D genes are given only for firm matches. Not all rows give a size; the values are once, few, many and, for expanded clones, a class.

j_gene | abundance | d_gene | v_gene | CDR3nt | CDR3aa
TRBJ1-2 | - | - | TRBV5-1 | TGCGCCAGCTCACTCGGGGGCTTGGATAGGGGCTACACCTTC | CASSLGGLDRGYTF
TRBJ2-2 | - | TRBD2 | TRBV19 | TGTGCCAGTAGTATCCGGGGGGCGAACACCGGGGAGCTGTTTTTT | CASSIRGANTGELFF
TRBJ1-4 | once | TRBD1 | TRBV6-6 | TGTGCCATCAAGGGGGCCAGCGGTGAAAAACTGTTTTTT | CAIKGASGEKLFF
TRBJ1-4 | - | TRBD1 | TRBV18 | TGTGCCAGCTCACCACGACTAGATGGACAGGGTGAGGGTGAAAAACTGTTTTTT | CASSPRLDGQGEGEKLFF
TRBJ2-5 | - | TRBD1 | TRBV6-1 | TGTGCCAGCGACCCGGGACAGCAAGAGACCCAGTACTTC | CASDPGQQETQYF
TRBJ2-7 | - | - | TRBV7-6 | TGTGCCAGCAGCTTAGCGACGGGCTACGAGCAGTACTTC | CASSLATGYEQYF
TRBJ1-1 | once | - | TRBV16 | TGTGCCAGCAGCCAATCCAGGGAGACTGAAGCTTTCTTT | CASSQSRETEAFF
TRBJ1-1 | - | - | TRBV4-1 | TGCGCCAGCAGCCACCCCCTGGGACGGTACACTGAAGCTTTCTTT | CASSHPLGRYTEAFF
TRBJ1-5 | - | - | TRBV5-4 | TGTGCCAGCAGCTTGTTCGGGAGCAATCAGCCCCAGCATTTT | CASSLFGSNQPQHF
TRBJ1-6 | - | - | TRBV7-8 | TGTGCCAGCAGCAAGCGACGGGAGGGTTCACCCCTCCACTTT | CASSKRREGSPLHF
TRBJ2-5 | - | TRBD2 | TRBV5-1 | TGCGCCAGCAGCTTGGAGTTGCGGGGGGAGACCCAGTACTTC | CASSLELRGETQYF
TRBJ1-1 | - | - | TRBV5-1 | TGCGCCAGCAGCTCATACCGGACGGAGAACACTGAAGCTTTCTTT | CASSSYRTENTEAFF
TRBJ2-2 | - | - | TRBV19 | TGTGCCAGTGACCAGGGGCTCGACACCGGGGAGCTGTTTTTT | CASDQGLDTGELFF
TRBJ2-1 | - | - | TRBV9 | TGTGCCAGCAGCGTAGGTACAGCCCTCTCCTACAATGAGCAGTTCTTC | CASSVGTALSYNEQFF
TRBJ2-3 | - | TRBD1 | TRBV5-6 | TGTGCCAGCAGGGGGACAGGGTTCACAGATACGCAGTATTTT | CASRGTGFTDTQYF
TRBJ2-7 | - | TRBD2 | TRBV5-1 | TGCGCCAGCAGCCCTGGGACTAGCGGGACCTACGAGCAGTACTTC | CASSPGTSGTYEQYF
TRBJ2-3 | - | - | TRBV30 | TGTGCCTGGAGTGTTGAGTCTGGCACAGATACGCAGTATTTT | CAWSVESGTDTQYF
TRBJ2-5 | - | - | TRBV27 | TGTGCGTCTAAGGCCGAGGGTGGGAGGGAGACCCAGTACTTC | CASKAEGGRETQYF
TRBJ2-3 | - | - | TRBV7-2 | TGTGCCAGCAGCTTAGAAGGAGTCGCGCAGTATTTT | CASSLEGVAQYF
TRBJ2-7 | - | - | TRBV30 | TGTGCCTGGAGACTAGGTACCCCCGTCTCGTACGAGCAGTACTTC | CAWRLGTPVSYEQYF
TRBJ1-6 | - | - | TRBV30 | TGTGCCTGGAGGAAGGGAGGGGGGGCGTGGAATTCACCCCTCCACTTT | CAWRKGGGAWNSPLHF
TRBJ1-1 | - | - | TRBV6-6 | TGTGCCAGCAGACTGGACGGAAACACTGAAGCTTTCTTT | CASRLDGNTEAFF
TRBJ2-3 | - | - | TRBV7-8 | TGTGCCAGCAGCTTAGTTGGGGCAGCGGATACGCAGTATTTT | CASSLVGAADTQYF
TRBJ1-1 | - | - | TRBV30 | TGTGCCTGGAGAGGGGCCGGAGGGGTTGAAGCTTTCTTT | CAWRGAGGVEAFF
TRBJ1-1 | - | TRBD1 | TRBV18 | TGTGCCAGCTCACGGGACAGAAAGAACACTGAAGCTTTCTTT | CASSRDRKNTEAFF
TRBJ2-3 | - | TRBD2 | TRBV2 | TGTGCCAGCCGGACTAGCGGGGGGGGGATCGATACGCAGTATTTT | CASRTSGGGIDTQYF
TRBJ2-1 | - | TRBD2 | TRBV7-3 | TGTGCCAGCAGCTTAGGAGCGGGGTTCATATATGAGCAGTTCTTC | CASSLGAGFIYEQFF
TRBJ2-1 | - | - | TRBV5-8 | TGTGCCAGCAGCTCAATCGGGTACCCCAGTGAGCAGTTCTTC | CASSSIGYPSEQFF
TRBJ2-5 | - | TRBD2 | TRBV6-1 | TGTGCCAGCAGTGTTACTAGCGGGGGGGCGGAGACCCAGTACTTC | CASSVTSGGAETQYF
TRBJ2-7 | - | TRBD2 | TRBV4-2 | TGTGCCAGCAGCCAAGGAGCAAAACTAGCGAGCTCCTACGAGCAGTACTTC | CASSQGAKLASSYEQYF
TRBJ2-1 | - | - | TRBV28 | TGTGCCAGCCGAGGCAACTGGCCCCACTACAATGAGCAGTTCTTC | CASRGNWPHYNEQFF